This TCR beta chain emerged from a study of shared clonotypes between healthy human individuals. The authors split each subset's genomic DNA evenly across several immunoSEQ plates. Only in-frame clones appear in the TCRdb table, and some are missing; sequencing was by immunoSEQ multiplex PCR. The table includes about 110,000 clones, over 65% detected once. Worth noting for this clone: Antigen specificity is unknown.

Study-wide results and limits: A reduction in generation probabilities was seen for non-shared clonotypes relative to those shared by all four donors. Naive subsets generally exceeded memory subsets in estimated richness. Sampling included only blood; tissue repertoires likely differ.

The CDR3 length is 14 residues. Per germline, CDR1 SGHAT and CDR2 FQNNGV. V lost 5 bases and J 5 bases, leaving 16 bases between the germline ends. The chain uses TRBV11-2 and TRBJ2-7; D is uncertain. The source material was memory CD8+ T cells sorted from blood. Documented subset: CD45RO+ cells pooled with CCR7-negative TemRA cells. The sequence was obtained from a woman in her 30s in good health. The chain's CDR3 is CASSPGQFRHEQYF. Written as DNA, the CDR3 is TGTGCCAGCAGCCCCGGCCAGTTCCGTCACGAGCAGTACTTC. The whole variable domain, remainder taken from reference TRBV11-2 and TRBJ2-7, is EAGVAQSPRYKIIEKRQSVAFWCNPISGHATLYWYQQILGQGPKLLIQFQNNGVVDDSQLPKDRFSAERLKGVDSTLKIQPAKLEDSAVYLCASSPGQFRHEQYFGPGTRLTVT.